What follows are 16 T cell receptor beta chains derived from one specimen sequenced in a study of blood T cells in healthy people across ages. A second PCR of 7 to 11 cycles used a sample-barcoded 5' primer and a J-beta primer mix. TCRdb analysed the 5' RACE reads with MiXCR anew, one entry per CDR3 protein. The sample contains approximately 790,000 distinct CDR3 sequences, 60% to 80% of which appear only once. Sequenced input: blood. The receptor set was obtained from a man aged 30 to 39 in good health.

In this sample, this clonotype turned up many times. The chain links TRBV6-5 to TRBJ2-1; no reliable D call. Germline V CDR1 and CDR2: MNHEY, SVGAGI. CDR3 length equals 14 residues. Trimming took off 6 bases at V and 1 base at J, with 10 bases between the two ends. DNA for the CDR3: TGTGCCAGCAGCCGAAGAGAATCCTACAATGAGCAGTTCTTC. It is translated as CASSRRESYNEQFF.

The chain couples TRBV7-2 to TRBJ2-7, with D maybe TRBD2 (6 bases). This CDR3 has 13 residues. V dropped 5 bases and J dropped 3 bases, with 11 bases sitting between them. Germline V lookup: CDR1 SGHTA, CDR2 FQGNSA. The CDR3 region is CASSPRRGYEQYF. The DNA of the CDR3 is TGTGCCAGCAGCCCTAGGAGGGGCTACGAGCAGTACTTC.

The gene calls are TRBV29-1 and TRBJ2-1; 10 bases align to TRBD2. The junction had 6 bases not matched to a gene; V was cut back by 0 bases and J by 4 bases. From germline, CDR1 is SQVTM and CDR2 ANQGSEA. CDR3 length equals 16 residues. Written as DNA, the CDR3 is TGCAGCGTTGAAGACCCTAGCGGGGGTGGGTACAATGAGCAGTTCTTC. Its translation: CSVEDPSGGGYNEQFF.

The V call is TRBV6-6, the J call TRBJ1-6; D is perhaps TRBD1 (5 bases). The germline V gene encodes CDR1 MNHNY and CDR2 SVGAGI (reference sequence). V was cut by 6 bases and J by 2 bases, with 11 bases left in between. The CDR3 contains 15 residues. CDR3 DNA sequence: TGTGCCAGCAGCATCAGGGTAGCCTATAATTCACCCCTCCACTTT. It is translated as CASSIRVAYNSPLHF.

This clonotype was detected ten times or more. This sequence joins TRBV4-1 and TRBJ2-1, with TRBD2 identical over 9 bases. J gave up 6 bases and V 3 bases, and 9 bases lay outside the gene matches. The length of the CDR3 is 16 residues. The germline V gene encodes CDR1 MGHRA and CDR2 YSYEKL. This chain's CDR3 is CASSQGSGGLVNEQFF. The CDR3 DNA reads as TGCGCCAGCAGCCAGGGTAGCGGGGGCCTCGTCAATGAGCAGTTCTTC.

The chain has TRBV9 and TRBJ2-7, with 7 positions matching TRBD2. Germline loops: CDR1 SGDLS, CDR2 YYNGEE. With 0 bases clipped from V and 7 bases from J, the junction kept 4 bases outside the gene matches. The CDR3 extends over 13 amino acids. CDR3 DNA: TGTGCCAGCAGCGTAGGGGGGGGTTGGGAGCAGTACTTC. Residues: CASSVGGGWEQYF.

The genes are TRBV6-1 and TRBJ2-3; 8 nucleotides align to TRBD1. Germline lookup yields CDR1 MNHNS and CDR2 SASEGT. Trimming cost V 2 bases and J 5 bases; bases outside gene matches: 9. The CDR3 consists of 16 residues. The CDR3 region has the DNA TGTGCCAGCAGTGAAATTGGGCAGGGGGCAGGAGATACGCAGTATTTT. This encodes CASSEIGQGAGDTQYF.

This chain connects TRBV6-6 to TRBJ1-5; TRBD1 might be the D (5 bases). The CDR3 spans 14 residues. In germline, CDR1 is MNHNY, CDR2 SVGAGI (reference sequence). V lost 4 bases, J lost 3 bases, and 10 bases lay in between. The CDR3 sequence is CASSWPGNNQPQHF. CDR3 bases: TGTGCCAGCAGTTGGCCAGGGAACAATCAGCCCCAGCATTTT.

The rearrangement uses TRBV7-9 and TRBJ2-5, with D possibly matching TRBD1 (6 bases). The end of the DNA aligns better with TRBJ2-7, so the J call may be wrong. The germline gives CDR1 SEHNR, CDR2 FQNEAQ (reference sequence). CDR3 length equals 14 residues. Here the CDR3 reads CASSFEASRGEQYF. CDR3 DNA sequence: TGTGCCAGCAGCTTCGAGGCTAGCAGGGGCGAGCAGTACTTC.

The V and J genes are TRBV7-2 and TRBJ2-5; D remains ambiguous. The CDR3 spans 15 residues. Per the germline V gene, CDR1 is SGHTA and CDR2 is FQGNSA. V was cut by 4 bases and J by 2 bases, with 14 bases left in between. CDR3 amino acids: CASSSFRLRQETQYF. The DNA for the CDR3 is TGTGCCAGCAGCTCGTTCCGTTTGAGACAAGAGACCCAGTACTTC.

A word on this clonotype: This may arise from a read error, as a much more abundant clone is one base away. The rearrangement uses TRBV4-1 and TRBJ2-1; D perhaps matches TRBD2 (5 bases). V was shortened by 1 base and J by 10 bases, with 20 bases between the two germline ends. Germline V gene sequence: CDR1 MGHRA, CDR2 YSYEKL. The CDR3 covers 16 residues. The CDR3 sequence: CASSQVNLVDYEEQFF. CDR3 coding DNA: TGCGCCAGCAGCCAAGTGAATCTAGTTGACTATGAGGAGCAGTTCTTC.

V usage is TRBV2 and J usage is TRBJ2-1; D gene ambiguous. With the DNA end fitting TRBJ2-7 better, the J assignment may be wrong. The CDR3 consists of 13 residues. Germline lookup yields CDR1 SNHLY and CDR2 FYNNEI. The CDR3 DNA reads TGTGCCAGCAGTGAACGCAGCTACAATGAGCAGTACTTC. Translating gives CASSERSYNEQYF.

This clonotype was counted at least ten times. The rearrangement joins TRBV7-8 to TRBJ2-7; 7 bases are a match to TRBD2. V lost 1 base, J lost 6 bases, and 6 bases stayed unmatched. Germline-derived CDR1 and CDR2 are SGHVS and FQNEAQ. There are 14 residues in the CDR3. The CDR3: CASSLGHREVEQYF. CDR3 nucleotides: TGTGCCAGCAGCTTAGGGCACCGGGAGGTCGAGCAGTACTTC.

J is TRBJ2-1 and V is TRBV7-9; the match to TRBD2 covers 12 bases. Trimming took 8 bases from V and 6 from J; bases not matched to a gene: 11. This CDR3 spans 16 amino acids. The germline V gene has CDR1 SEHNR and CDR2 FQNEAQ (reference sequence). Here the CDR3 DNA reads TGTGCCAGCGGCCCCCCTAGCGGGGGGGCCATCAATGAGCAGTTCTTC. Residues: CASGPPSGGAINEQFF. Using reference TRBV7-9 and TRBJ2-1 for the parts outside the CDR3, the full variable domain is DTGVSQNPRHKITKRGQNVTFRCDPISEHNRLYWYRQTLGQGPEFLTYFQNEAQLEKSRLLSDRFSAERPKGSFSTLEIQRTEQGDSAMYLCASGPPSGGAINEQFFGPGTRLTVL.

The CDR3: CASTDGTGYEKLFF. The CDR3 DNA reads TGTGCCAGCACCGACGGGACAGGGTATGAAAAACTGTTTTTT. The gene calls are TRBV12-3 or TRBV12-4 and TRBJ1-4; 9 nucleotides match TRBD1. J gave up 6 bases and V 7 bases, and 6 bases lay outside the gene matches. This CDR3 is built from 14 residues.

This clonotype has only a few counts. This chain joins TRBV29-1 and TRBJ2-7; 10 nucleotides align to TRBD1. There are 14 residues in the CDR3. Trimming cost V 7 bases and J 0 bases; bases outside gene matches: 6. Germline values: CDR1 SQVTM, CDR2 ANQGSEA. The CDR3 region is CSAEDRGDSYEQYF. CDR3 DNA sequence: TGCAGCGCAGAGGACAGGGGGGACTCCTACGAGCAGTACTTC.